One sample yielded the 13 T cell receptor beta chains listed below, sequenced in a study of T cell repertoires in cytomegalovirus infection. For these receptors, no antigen is known. A single record per CDR3 protein comes from TCRdb applying MiXCR to the reads. The sample carries some 480,000 distinct CDR3 sequences, 30% to 40% recorded once. The specimen was cultured PBMCs, collected from culture after CMV antigen stimulation. Receptors were obtained from a human donor in good health (CMV status not recorded). Some clones in this sample may be carry-over from other donors' samples.

The DNA of the CDR3 is TGTGCCAGCAGTTACTTCACTAGCGGAGGCAATGAGCAGTTCTTC. This sequence encodes CASSYFTSGGNEQFF. The chain has TRBV6-5 and TRBJ2-1; TRBD2 aligns across 8 bases. The germline V gene has CDR1 MNHEY and CDR2 SVGAGI. The CDR3 is 15 amino acids. The V and J ends lost 1 base and 6 bases, in that order; junction bases with no gene match: 5.

The chain joins TRBV4-1 to TRBJ2-3; 8 nucleotides align to TRBD1. CDR3 length equals 17 residues. From germline, CDR1 is MGHRA and CDR2 YSYEKL. The V and J ends lost 1 base and 7 bases, in that order; junction bases with no gene match: 13. DNA of the CDR3: TGCGCCAGCAGCCAAGGGGGACAGGCGAAGACTCTTTATACGCAGTATTTT. Its translation is CASSQGGQAKTLYTQYF.

This clonotype was detected only a few times. This sequence joins TRBV4-1 and TRBJ2-5; D call uncertain. Trimming removed 0 bases from V and 5 bases from J, with 10 bases in between. Germline-derived CDR1 and CDR2 are MGHRA and YSYEKL. The CDR3 spans 14 residues. The CDR3 sequence is CASSQDALIETQYF. CDR3 in DNA: TGCGCCAGCAGCCAAGATGCCCTTATCGAGACCCAGTACTTC.

This clonotype was recorded at least ten times. The chain combines TRBV7-2 with TRBJ1-4, with 11 bases fitting TRBD1. This CDR3 is built from 14 residues. The germline V gene encodes CDR1 SGHTA and CDR2 FQGNSA. V lost 4 bases and J lost 7; bases outside the gene matches: 2. This CDR3 is CASSSDRGPEKLFF. The CDR3 DNA reads TGTGCCAGCAGCTCGGACAGGGGGCCTGAAAAACTGTTTTTT.

In its sample, this clonotype was seen a few times. CDR3 sequence reads: CASSLYTGEFEQYF. CDR3 coding DNA: TGTGCCAGCAGCTTATACACGGGGGAATTTGAGCAGTACTTC. The rearrangement joins TRBV7-2 to TRBJ2-7; D is perhaps TRBD2 (6 bases). This CDR3 contains 14 residues. V dropped 2 bases and J dropped 7 bases, with 15 bases sitting between them. The germline V gene encodes CDR1 SGHTA and CDR2 FQGNSA.

The CDR3 reads CASSRTGPNNEQFF. In DNA form, the CDR3 reads TGTGCCAGCTCCCGGACAGGGCCAAACAATGAGCAGTTCTTC. V is TRBV7-9 and J is TRBJ2-1; 8 nucleotides line up with TRBD1. The CDR3 extends over 14 amino acids. V shed 8 bases and J 5 bases; nucleotides not matched to a gene: 8. The germline V gene encodes CDR1 SEHNR and CDR2 FQNEAQ (reference sequence).

The chain couples TRBV28 to TRBJ1-2; TRBD1 matches 7 bases. Germline V lookup: CDR1 MDHEN, CDR2 SYDVKM. The CDR3 loop spans 14 amino acids. V lost 3 bases and J lost 8; bases outside the gene matches: 9. The CDR3 bases are TGTGCCAGCAGTTTGTGGGGACAGAATGGCGGCTACACCTTC. This gives the protein CASSLWGQNGGYTF.

In nucleotides, the CDR3 is TGTGCCAGCAGTGACCGGGGGCCGGACACTGAAGCTTTCTTT. Its protein product is CASSDRGPDTEAFF. The rearrangement joins TRBV2 to TRBJ1-1; a possible D gene is TRBD1 (6 bases). V lost 3 bases, J lost 3 bases, and 11 bases lay in between. CDR3 length: 14 amino acids. Germline lookup yields CDR1 SNHLY and CDR2 FYNNEI.

The chain employs TRBV7-2 and TRBJ2-7, with 10 bases aligning to TRBD1. The ends lost 4 bases at V and 3 bases at J; junction bases unmatched: 6. The germline V gene encodes CDR1 SGHTA and CDR2 FQGNSA. The CDR3 spans 15 residues. The CDR3, as DNA: TGTGCCAGCAGCTCCACGGGACAGGGGAGCTACGAGCAGTACTTC. It is translated as CASSSTGQGSYEQYF.

The chain links TRBV14 to TRBJ1-4; D remains ambiguous. Trimming left V 4 bases short and J 15 bases short, with 18 bases between. The CDR3 totals 13 residues. Germline CDR1 is SGHDN and CDR2 is FVKESK. CDR3 DNA sequence: TGTGCCAGCAGCCCAAACCTTCCGGGATGGTTGTTTTTT. Translating gives CASSPNLPGWLFF.

The chain carries TRBV5-1 and TRBJ2-7, with 7 nucleotides matching TRBD1. J was trimmed by 2 bases and V by 1 base; bases with no gene match: 6. The CDR3 runs 15 residues. CDR1 is SGHRS and CDR2 is YFSETQ in the germline V gene. The CDR3 nucleotides are TGCGCCAGCAGCTTGTCTCAGGGGGACACCTACGAGCAGTACGTC. This translates into CASSLSQGDTYEQYV.

This chain connects TRBV20-1 to TRBJ1-4; TRBD1 matches 7 bases. The length of the CDR3 is 14 residues. Germline lookup yields CDR1 DFQATT and CDR2 SNEGSKA (reference sequence). Trimming removed 6 bases from V and 7 bases from J; junction bases left unmatched: 11. CDR3 nucleotide sequence: TGCAGTGCGTCTACGACAGGGTACGGTGAAAAACTGTTTTTT. This gives the protein CSASTTGYGEKLFF.

This clonotype has more than one count but fewer than ten. The chain joins TRBV7-6 to TRBJ2-7, with 7 bases aligning to TRBD1. V dropped 5 bases and J dropped 3; count of bases not matched to a gene: 10. Per the germline V gene, CDR1 is SGHVS and CDR2 is FNYEAQ. The CDR3 is made up of 15 amino acids. Here the CDR3 reads CASSPGRAGGYEQYF. As DNA, the CDR3 is TGTGCCAGCAGCCCTGGTAGGGCAGGGGGCTACGAGCAGTACTTC.